Following are 14 T cell receptor beta chains from one sample sequenced in a study of CD8 T cells in Susac syndrome. It was with random hexamers that 0.5 to 1 ug RNA was reverse transcribed. TCRdb independently ran MiXCR on the immunoSEQ multiplex PCR reads; one entry per CDR3 protein. The sample has hundreds of thousands of distinct CDR3 sequences, 75% to 90% seen once; the top ten hold more than 0.09%. The sample comprised CD8+ T cells from PBMCs. These receptors were collected from a human donor with multiple sclerosis.

This chain joins TRBV11-2 and TRBJ1-2; D is unclear. Germline values: CDR1 SGHAT, CDR2 FQNNGV. CDR3 size: 11 residues. V lost 3 bases and J lost 8, with 7 bases in between. DNA for the CDR3: TGTGCCAGCAGCTTGGAGGCGGGCTACACCTTC. It encodes CASSLEAGYTF.

V and J are TRBV2 and TRBJ2-1; 7 bases align to TRBD2. CDR1 and CDR2 (germline): SNHLY, FYNNEI. Unmatched junction bases numbered 6, after V lost 4 bases and J lost 3 bases. The CDR3 is 15 amino acids. CDR3 bases: TGTGCCAGCAGTGGGGAGGGTCTCTACTACAATGAGCAGTTCTTC. This translates into CASSGEGLYYNEQFF.

This clonotype was seen a single time. The chain has TRBV7-8 and TRBJ2-1; D may be TRBD2 (6 bases). Between the trimmed V and J ends, which lost 6 bases and 2 bases, there was a span of 17 bases. Germline CDR1 and CDR2: SGHVS and FQNEAQ. The CDR3 is 16 amino acids. The CDR3 is CASSSWVGLTYNEQFF. For the CDR3, the DNA is TGTGCCAGCAGTTCCTGGGTGGGACTTACCTACAATGAGCAGTTCTTC.

This clonotype is a singleton in its sample. The limits of the CDR3 on the DNA are not certain, so only TCRdb's listed CDR3 is given. The chain has TRBV30 and TRBJ1-1. The V gene's germline CDR1 is GTSNPN and CDR2 SVGIG (reference sequence). With termini counted, the CDR3 has 13 amino acids. CDR3: CAWSVGDGSEASF.

V is TRBV28 and J is TRBJ2-1; 10 positions agree with TRBD2. Germline V CDR1 and CDR2: MDHEN, SYDVKM. This CDR3 comprises 18 residues. Losses at the gene ends were 8 bases for V and 4 bases for J; bases not matched to a gene: 17. CDR3: CASLGGASSGSVYNEQFF. The CDR3 coding sequence is TGTGCCAGCTTGGGGGGTGCGTCTAGCGGGAGCGTGTACAATGAGCAGTTCTTC.

Concerning this clonotype itself: The conserved phenylalanine or tryptophan is not found at the CDR3 terminus, so this likely reflects a read error. The chain is built from TRBV5-4 and TRBJ1-1; tentative D call: TRBD1 (5 bases). This CDR3 region has 12 residues. V shed 7 bases and J shed 6 bases, with 13 bases lying between them. Germline V gives CDR1 SGHNT, CDR2 YYREEE (reference sequence). CDR3 coding DNA: TGTGCCAGCCGAAATTGGGACTCTGAAGCTTTCCTT. This sequence encodes CASRNWDSEAFL.

The rearrangement joins TRBV7-8 to TRBJ2-5; TRBD1 agrees at 7 bases. The CDR3 is 14 amino acids. V was clipped by 5 bases and J by 5 bases; unmatched bases: 8. The germline V gene encodes CDR1 SGHVS and CDR2 FQNEAQ. CDR3 protein: CASSRTGVWETQYF. In DNA, the CDR3 is TGTGCCAGCAGCCGAACAGGGGTCTGGGAGACCCAGTACTTC.

CDR3: CSATDRTGSPLLYGYTF. The CDR3 DNA is TGCAGTGCTACTGATCGGACAGGGTCACCCCTCCTCTATGGCTACACCTTC. The chain uses TRBV20-1 and TRBJ1-2; 8 bases are a match to TRBD1. Germline V gene lookup returns CDR1 DFQATT and CDR2 SNEGSKA (reference sequence). CDR3 size: 17 residues. V shed 4 bases, J shed 4 bases, and the junction held 17 bases outside the gene matches.

The V and J genes are TRBV6-2 or TRBV6-3 and TRBJ2-7; D is unclear. This CDR3 spans 17 amino acids. The germline CDR1 and CDR2 sequences are MNHEY and SVGEGT. Trimming removed 6 bases from V and 2 bases from J, with 23 bases in between. CDR3 nucleotide sequence: TGTGCCAGCAGCATCTTGAGTGGAATCAGCGTGGCCTACGAGCAGTACTTC. Protein sequence: CASSILSGISVAYEQYF.

This chain uses TRBV29-1 with TRBJ1-1; possible D gene TRBD1, 5 bases. Germline loops: CDR1 SQVTM, CDR2 ANQGSEA. The CDR3 extends over 11 amino acids. V lost 4 bases and J 6 bases, leaving 9 bases between the germline ends. The CDR3, as DNA: TGCAGCGTTGGGCAGGGACCTGAAGCTTTCTTT. Its translation: CSVGQGPEAFF.

The rearrangement links TRBV5-5 to TRBJ2-3, with 10 positions matching TRBD2. The CDR3 extends over 17 amino acids. Per germline, CDR1 SGHKS and CDR2 YYEKEE (reference sequence). The ends lost 2 bases at V and 2 bases at J; junction bases unmatched: 8. The CDR3: CASSFFVTSGDTDTQYF. The CDR3 DNA reads as TGTGCCAGCAGCTTTTTCGTCACTAGCGGGGACACAGATACGCAGTATTTT.

CDR3 coding DNA: TGTGCCAGCAGCTCCCAAGGGGGCTACACTGAAGCTTTCTTT. Translating gives CASSSQGGYTEAFF. V gene TRBV5-4 combines with J gene TRBJ1-1, with TRBD1 identical over 7 bases. The V gene end was trimmed by 3 bases and the J gene end by 3 bases; junction bases not matched to a gene: 5. There are 14 residues in the CDR3. Germline CDR1 reads SGHNT; CDR2 reads YYREEE (reference sequence).

The genes are TRBV14 and TRBJ2-3; D unclear. Trimming left V 0 bases short and J 9 bases short, with 7 bases between. The CDR3 covers 12 residues. Per germline, CDR1 SGHDN and CDR2 FVKESK. The CDR3 sequence is CASSQDLVTQYF. DNA of the CDR3: TGTGCCAGCAGCCAAGATCTTGTAACGCAGTATTTT.

This chain joins TRBV4-1 and TRBJ2-1; 10 nucleotides line up with TRBD1. This CDR3 region has 18 residues. V shed 2 bases and J 4 bases; nucleotides not matched to a gene: 11. Germline assignment: CDR1 MGHRA and CDR2 YSYEKL. The CDR3 reads CASSQRQGARTMYNEQFF. Here the CDR3 DNA reads TGCGCCAGCAGCCAAAGACAGGGGGCCCGTACGATGTACAATGAGCAGTTCTTC.